This TCR beta chain was documented in a study of molecular identifiers for immune sequencing clone quantification. This clonotype was found once. Germline V lookup: CDR1 MNHEY, CDR2 SVGAGI. The CDR3 runs 15 residues. Trimming at V came to 5 bases and at J to 2 bases, leaving 9 bases not matched to a gene. TCRdb fed the PCR reads into MiXCR, producing one record per CDR3 protein. The sample consists of a few hundred thousand distinct CDR3 sequences, under 25% of them appearing once. The TCR comes from a human donor in good health. Some libraries in this study had Jurkat cell RNA spiked in. The chain employs TRBV6-5 and TRBJ2-7; 7 positions match TRBD2. The sample consisted of naive CD8+ T cells from blood, with Jurkat cell RNA spiked in. Stated subset: FACS-sorted CD8+CD4-CCR7+CD45RA+ naive T cells. The DNA of the CDR3 is TGTGCCAGCAGTCAAACTAGCGTCCCGCCCTACGAGCAGTACTTC. Translated: CASSQTSVPPYEQYF.